These 3 T cell receptor beta chains were sequenced from one sample in a study of blood T cell repertoires in COVID-19. The method was immunoSEQ multiplex PCR; TCRdb's version includes in-frame clones alone and lacks a portion of them. Of about 230,000 clones listed, more than 75% were seen once; the top ten hold roughly 15%. The sample taken for sequencing was PBMCs or T cells enriched from blood (not recorded which). These receptors all come from a man younger than 35 who had recovered from COVID-19.

Turning to this clone: Distinct nucleotide sequences in the sample also encode this CDR3. This chain joins TRBV11-2 and TRBJ1-2; 7 bases fit TRBD1. With V trimmed by 5 bases and J by 2 bases, 5 bases remained unmatched. The CDR3 is made up of 14 amino acids. Germline V gives CDR1 SGHAT, CDR2 FQNNGV. CDR3 DNA: TGTGCCAGCAGCCTTCGGACAGGAAACTATGGCTACACCTTC. It specifies CASSLRTGNYGYTF.

The count of this clone is one. The V call is TRBV7-9, the J call TRBJ1-1; possible D gene TRBD1, 5 bases. The V gene lost 1 base and the J gene lost 4 bases, with 22 bases spanning the gap. This CDR3 spans 18 amino acids. CDR1 SEHNR and CDR2 FQNEAQ come from the germline V gene (reference sequence). This CDR3 reads CASSLDSWGEGPSTEAFF. The CDR3 DNA reads as TGTGCCAGCAGCTTAGATAGTTGGGGGGAGGGTCCATCCACTGAAGCTTTCTTT.

The genes are TRBV6-4 and TRBJ2-3; D gene uncertain. CDR3 length: 15 residues. Trimming took off 0 bases at V and 2 bases at J, with 9 bases between the two ends. In germline, CDR1 is MRHNA, CDR2 SNTAGT. CDR3 amino acids: CASSDSLADTDTQYF. The CDR3 DNA reads TGTGCCAGCAGTGACTCGTTGGCGGACACAGATACGCAGTATTTT.